One sample yielded the 14 T cell receptor beta chains listed below, sequenced in a study of vaccination and CD4 T cells after COVID-19. Noted treatment: approximately 9-day PBMC culture with coronavirus spike peptide pools or control peptides (ViraFEST assay). CD4+ T cells that came from the unexposed donor were collected before the COVID-19 pandemic (2011-2018). Their target antigens are unknown. Cultured CD4+ T cell DNA underwent sequencing with the Oncomine TCR Beta short-read assay. Genomic DNA was isolated from CD4+ T cells that had been cultured. Using its own MiXCR run on the PCR reads, TCRdb lists one record per CDR3 protein. The sample has about 10,000 distinct CDR3 sequences, about a third seen once. The specimen sequenced was CD4+ T cells from blood, cultured in vitro. The receptor set was obtained from a human donor in good health.

The rearrangement joins TRBV18 to TRBJ1-2, with 7 bases identical to TRBD1. Germline assignment: CDR1 KGHSH and CDR2 LQKENI. The CDR3 extends over 14 amino acids. The V gene end was trimmed by 6 bases and the J gene end by 4 bases; junction bases not matched to a gene: 8. The CDR3 spells CASSFDRDSYGYTF. The CDR3 DNA is TGTGCCAGCTCGTTCGACCGGGACAGCTATGGCTACACCTTC. Filled out from reference TRBV18 and TRBJ1-2, the complete variable domain reads NAGVMQNPRHLVRRRGQEARLRCSPMKGHSHVYWYRQLPEEGLKFMVYLQKENIIDESGMPKERFSAEFPKEGPSILRIQQVVRGDSAAYFCASSFDRDSYGYTFGSGTRLTVV.

J is TRBJ2-1 and V is TRBV6-2 or TRBV6-3; D not resolved. This CDR3 spans 15 amino acids. Germline V CDR1 and CDR2: MNHEY, SVGEGT. Between the trimmed V and J ends, which lost 5 bases and 3 bases, there was a span of 14 bases. CDR3 coding DNA: TGTGCCAGCAGTAAAGGCCGACTGAACTACAATGAGCAGTTCTTC. It is translated as CASSKGRLNYNEQFF.

This clonotype has only a few counts. Written as DNA, the CDR3 is TGTGCCAGCAGTTTATACCTCAACAGGGGGCTGAACACTGAAGCTTTCTTT. Translating gives CASSLYLNRGLNTEAFF. V gene TRBV28 combines with J gene TRBJ1-1, with TRBD1 matching 9 bases. After removal of 1 base from V and 0 bases from J, the junction contained 6 bases not matched to a gene. The CDR3 totals 17 residues. The germline gives CDR1 MDHEN, CDR2 SYDVKM.

V gene TRBV7-2 combines with J gene TRBJ2-7, with TRBD2 identical over 9 bases. The germline V gene has CDR1 SGHTA and CDR2 FQGNSA. The V gene end was trimmed by 4 bases and the J gene end by 5 bases; junction bases not matched to a gene: 9. The CDR3 runs to 15 residues. In DNA, the CDR3 is TGTGCCAGCAGCTCTGCGGGAGGGCGTACAGACGAGCAGTACTTC. Amino acid sequence: CASSSAGGRTDEQYF.

The chain carries TRBV6-2 or TRBV6-3 and TRBJ2-7; D call uncertain. CDR3 length: 14 residues. CDR1 is MNHEY, CDR2 SVGEGT, per germline. Trimming shortened V by 2 bases and J by 1 base, and 9 bases separated the two germline ends. CDR3: CASSYLDGSYEQYF. CDR3 nucleotide sequence: TGTGCCAGCAGTTACCTGGACGGGTCCTACGAGCAGTACTTC.

The J gene is TRBJ1-2, the V gene TRBV28, with 7 bases matching TRBD1. The CDR3 runs 15 residues. V lost 7 bases, J lost 4 bases, and 12 bases stayed unmatched. Looked up from germline, CDR1 is MDHEN and CDR2 is SYDVKM. The CDR3 DNA follows: TGTGCCAGCATCACCCCCCCGGGACAGAGCTATGGCTACACCTTC. Protein sequence: CASITPPGQSYGYTF.

This chain links TRBV18 with TRBJ2-7; weak D call: TRBD2 (6 bases). Germline values: CDR1 KGHSH, CDR2 LQKENI. Trimming removed 3 bases at V and 3 bases at J, with 15 bases between. CDR3 length: 15 amino acids. For the CDR3, the DNA is TGTGCCAGCTCACCGCGCGGGACTCCCGACTACGAGCAGTACTTC. It encodes CASSPRGTPDYEQYF. Filled out from reference TRBV18 and TRBJ2-7, the complete variable domain reads NAGVMQNPRHLVRRRGQEARLRCSPMKGHSHVYWYRQLPEEGLKFMVYLQKENIIDESGMPKERFSAEFPKEGPSILRIQQVVRGDSAAYFCASSPRGTPDYEQYFGPGTRLTVT.

The chain combines TRBV20-1 with TRBJ1-1; a possible D gene is TRBD1 (6 bases). This CDR3 has 14 amino acids. V lost 6 bases and J lost 4, with 18 bases in between. The germline V gene has CDR1 DFQATT and CDR2 SNEGSKA (reference sequence). The CDR3 loop reads CSAIGGAVGTEAFF. In nucleotides, the CDR3 is TGCAGTGCCATTGGGGGGGCAGTGGGCACTGAAGCTTTCTTT.

The V call is TRBV6-2 or TRBV6-3, the J call TRBJ1-5, with 9 bases aligning to TRBD1. The CDR3 is made up of 13 amino acids. V shed 10 bases and J 6 bases; nucleotides not matched to a gene: 7. CDR1 and CDR2 (germline): MNHEY, SVGEGT. CDR3 coding DNA: TGTGCCACCAAGGACAGGGGTGTTCAGCCCCAGCATTTT. This codes for CATKDRGVQPQHF.

The rearrangement joins TRBV6-2 or TRBV6-3 to TRBJ1-5; D is uncertain. Trimming removed 2 bases from V and 6 bases from J, with 5 bases in between. The CDR3 extends over 12 amino acids. Germline assignment: CDR1 MNHEY and CDR2 SVGEGT. CDR3 region: CASSYGFQPQHF. CDR3 in DNA: TGTGCCAGCAGTTACGGTTTTCAGCCCCAGCATTTT.

The V and J genes are TRBV28 and TRBJ1-2, with D perhaps TRBD1 (6 bases). This CDR3 is built from 13 residues. V was shortened by 9 bases and J by 4 bases, with 15 bases between the two germline ends. The germline CDR1 and CDR2 sequences are MDHEN and SYDVKM. CDR3 sequence reads: CASKGGGAYGYTF. As DNA, the CDR3 is TGTGCCAGTAAGGGCGGGGGGGCCTATGGCTACACCTTC.

The chain combines TRBV11-3 with TRBJ2-3; 7 nucleotides agree with TRBD2. Germline trimming cut 8 bases from V and 0 bases from J; bases unmatched to any gene: 5. CDR3 length: 14 residues. CDR1 and CDR2 from the germline V gene are SGHNT and YENEEA. Here the CDR3 DNA reads TGTGCCAGCGCAGCGGGGCGAAGCACAGATACGCAGTATTTT. Protein: CASAAGRSTDTQYF.

The rearrangement links TRBV10-3 to TRBJ1-6, with a possible D match to TRBD1 (5 bases). Trimming took 2 bases from V and 5 from J, leaving 7 bases between them. This CDR3 has 14 amino acids. From germline, CDR1 is ENHRY and CDR2 SYGVKD. The CDR3 here is CAISEGGNNSPLHF. The CDR3 coding sequence is TGTGCCATCAGTGAGGGGGGAAATAATTCACCCCTCCACTTT.

The chain carries TRBV5-4 and TRBJ2-2, with 7 bases identical to TRBD2. With V trimmed by 4 bases and J by 4 bases, 7 bases remained unmatched. CDR1 SGHNT and CDR2 YYREEE come from the germline V gene (reference sequence). The CDR3 length is 15 residues. This CDR3 reads CASSSRASGTGELFF. CDR3 nucleotide sequence: TGTGCCAGCAGCAGTAGGGCTAGCGGCACCGGGGAGCTGTTTTTT.